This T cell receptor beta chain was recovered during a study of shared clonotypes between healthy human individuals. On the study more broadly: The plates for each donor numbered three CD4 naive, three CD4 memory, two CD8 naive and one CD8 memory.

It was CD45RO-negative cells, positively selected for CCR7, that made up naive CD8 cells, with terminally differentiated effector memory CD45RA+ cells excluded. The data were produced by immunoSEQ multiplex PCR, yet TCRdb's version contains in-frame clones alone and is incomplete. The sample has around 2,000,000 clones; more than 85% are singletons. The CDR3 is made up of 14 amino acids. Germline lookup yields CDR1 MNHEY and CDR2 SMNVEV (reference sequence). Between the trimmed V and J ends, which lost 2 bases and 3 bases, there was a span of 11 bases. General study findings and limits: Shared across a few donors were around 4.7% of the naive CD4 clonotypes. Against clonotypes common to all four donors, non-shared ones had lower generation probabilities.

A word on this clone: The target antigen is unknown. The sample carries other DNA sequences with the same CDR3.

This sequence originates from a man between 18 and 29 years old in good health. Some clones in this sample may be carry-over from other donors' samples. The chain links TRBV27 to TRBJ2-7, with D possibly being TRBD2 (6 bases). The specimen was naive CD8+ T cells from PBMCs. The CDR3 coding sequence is TGTGCCAGCAGTTTACGGGGGTCCCTCTACGAGCAGTACTTC. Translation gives CASSLRGSLYEQYF.